This TCR beta chain comes out of a study of regulatory T cells in long-lasting Graves disease (dated by TCRdb to about 2021). Context from the whole study: Persistent Graves' disease was defined as antithyroid drug treatment for over 5 years with persistently positive TSH receptor autoantibodies. The study was registered as a clinical trial and conducted in China. A total of roughly 33 samples were covered by TCR sequencing, comprising approximately 13 persistent and approximately 20 newly diagnosed Graves' disease patients. Patients with persistent Graves' disease were compared with patients with newly diagnosed Graves' disease using TCR sequencing and RNA sequencing of peripheral blood. In the clinical cohort, patients with persistent Graves' disease had used antithyroid drugs for an average of about 10.3 years.

Library creation used multiplex PCR. Sequencing was carried out with an Illumina HiSeq 4000. iRepertoire HTBI primers and Arm-PCR amplification of CDR3 regions were used to construct TCR beta libraries. Gel purification was performed on PCR products prior to sequencing. For the original study's pipeline: Gene usage analysis of CDR3 amino acid clonotypes relied on the roughly 58 TRBV and 14 TRBJ segments identified across samples. COPE and FqMerger were used to merge the filtered high-quality paired reads into contigs. BLAST was used to align contigs to the IMGT TRBV, TRBD and TRBJ reference genes, and CDR3 was defined following IMGT. Any clonotype with a frequency above 0.1% was classified as a highly expanded clone. Shannon entropy was used to measure repertoire diversity, and the Gini coefficient was used to measure V-J evenness. A clonotype was considered public if more than one individual shared it. TCRdb applied fastp at Q25 and MiXCR to the public reads, then kept only in-frame beta chains. CDR3 protein duplicates are merged, each entry listing the most common genes and DNA. The V and J calls come from TCRdb's annotation, not from the publication. In all, the sample holds hundreds of thousands of distinct CDR3 sequences, and about 18% of those were seen once. The top ten hold around 30% of the sample.

Results the study describes overall, beyond this receptor: TRBV28, TRBJ1-2 and TRBJ2-5 were preferentially used in persistent disease, while TRBV20-1 and TRBJ2-1 were favored in newly diagnosed disease. Only the TCR beta chain was sequenced and analyzed. Persistent Graves' disease patients showed lower TCR Shannon entropy and fewer highly expanded clones than newly diagnosed patients, suggesting clonal expansion. Only peripheral blood was studied, because thyroid tissue, the primary lesion, was inaccessible. A larger number of public clonotypes was shared among persistent patients (around 3,000) than among newly diagnosed patients (around 890). The authors noted that the small sample size was a limitation that may lower accuracy.

The CDR3 starts with the cysteine, ends with the phenylalanine, and has 13 residues. Only the CDR3 portion is preserved as DNA: 39 bases, with reading frame beginning at the first base. V is pared back by 3 bases and J by 3 bases, with 8 bases lying between the germline termini. Explained via the paper, the time point label denotes: persistent/refractory GD, antithyroid drugs over 5 years with positive TRAb. For both TCR sequencing and RNA sequencing, RNA was extracted from PBMCs in TRIzol. The diagnosis of Graves' disease followed American Thyroid Association guidelines. Patients were recruited from an endocrinology department in Xi'an, China. Each patient gave approximately 9 milliliters of peripheral blood, collected in an EDTA anticoagulant tube. PBMCs were isolated by Ficoll Paque Plus density gradient separation without further T cell sorting. An Agilent 2100 Bioanalyzer and agarose gel were used to check RNA quality, while a NanoDrop 2000 measured RNA concentration.

In this sample, this clonotype turned up many times. The antigen it recognizes is unknown. Per-nucleotide qualities are absent, and no much larger clonotype sits a single base away. This receptor was obtained from a female donor with Graves disease. The sample was peripheral blood mononuclear cells (PBMCs), taken when the disease was refractory, from a patient treated with antithyroid drugs. The receptor chain draws on TRBV12-3 or TRBV12-4 and TRBJ1-1, with the D gene uncertain. The nucleotide sequence is TGTGCCAGCAGTTTTGGAGTCCACACTGAAGCTTTCTTT. Translated, it gives CASSFGVHTEAFF.